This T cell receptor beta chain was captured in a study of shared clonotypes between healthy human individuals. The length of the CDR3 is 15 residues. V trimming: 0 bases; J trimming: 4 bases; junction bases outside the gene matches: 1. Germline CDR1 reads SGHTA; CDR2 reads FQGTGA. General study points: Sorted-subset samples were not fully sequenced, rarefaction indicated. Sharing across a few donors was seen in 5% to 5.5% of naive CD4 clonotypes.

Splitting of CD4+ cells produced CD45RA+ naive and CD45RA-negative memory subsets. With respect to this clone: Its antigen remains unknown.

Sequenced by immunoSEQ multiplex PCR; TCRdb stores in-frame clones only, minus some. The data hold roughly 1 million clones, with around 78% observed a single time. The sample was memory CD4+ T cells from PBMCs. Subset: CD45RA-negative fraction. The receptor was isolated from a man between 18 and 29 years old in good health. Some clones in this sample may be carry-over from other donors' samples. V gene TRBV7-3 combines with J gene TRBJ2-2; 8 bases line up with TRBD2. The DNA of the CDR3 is TGTGCCAGCAGCTTAACAACTAGCGGCACCGGGGAGCTGTTTTTT. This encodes CASSLTTSGTGELFF.